The 4 T cell receptor beta chains listed next were all sequenced from one sample in a study of T cell clonality in common variable immunodeficiency (dated by TCRdb to 2014 to 2015). Beyond this particular receptor, the publication reports: Fewer deletions and N-nucleotide insertions were reportedly observed in CVID TCRbeta sequences, and highly modified clones with 13 or more V deletions were reportedly absent from CVID TCRbeta sequences.

Libraries were prepared through the immunoSEQ multiplex PCR assay. TCRdb provides this immuneACCESS table in a form limited to in-frame rearrangements. Some clones are lacking; in checked studies, under half of them reflect an unresolved V gene, and why the rest are absent is not known. This sample contains about 21,000 clones, none of which is a singleton. The ten biggest clones cover around 2.4% of the sample. Antigen specificity for these receptors is unknown. The sample comprised peripheral blood mononuclear cells. These receptors originate from a human donor with common variable immunodeficiency.

This clone was found a few times. The read comes to an end 3 residues before the CDR3 does, leaving the germline J gene to fill in the end. The V call is TRBV27, the J call TRBJ2-7; D tentatively reads TRBD1 or TRBD2 (7 bases each). Between the trimmed V and J ends, which lost 5 bases and 1 base, there was a span of 12 bases. The CDR3 has 14 amino acids. Germline CDR1 and CDR2: MNHEY and SMNVEV (reference sequence). Incomplete CDR3 DNA: TGTGCCAGCAGTAGAGCGGGACAGTCCTACGAG. Amino acid sequence: CASSRAGQSYE. The entire CDR3 sequence reads CASSRAGQSYEQYF.

This clone was found many times. The read ends 3 residues before the CDR3 terminus; that terminus is restored from the germline J gene. The rearrangement links TRBV7-2 to TRBJ1-2; no firm D call. The CDR3 sequence is 12 residues long. Germline CDR1 is SGHTA and CDR2 is FQGNSA. The sequenced CDR3 bases are TGTGCCAGCGGTCAAGGGCGTGTAGGC. Residues: CASGQGRVG. The complete CDR3 reads CASGQGRVGYTF.

In this sample, this clone turned up many times. The CDR3 end falls 3 residues outside the read, so it is completed with the germline J gene. The chain has TRBV27 and TRBJ2-3, with 7 bases fitting TRBD2. The germline gives CDR1 MNHEY, CDR2 SMNVEV (reference sequence). The length of the CDR3 is 17 residues. V lost 1 base and J lost 2; bases outside the gene matches: 9. CDR3 sequence: CASSLFSVAGNTDTQYF. The covered CDR3 bases are TGTGCCAGCAGTTTATTCTCCGTAGCGGGTAACACAGATACG.

This clone was seen ten or more times. The CDR3 here is CAWSGSGVEQYF. Partial CDR3 DNA: TGTGCCTGGAGTGGTAGCGGGGTCGAG. This rearrangement joins TRBV30 to TRBJ2-7, with 8 bases matching TRBD2. Read data end 3 residues before the CDR3 end; the end is taken from the germline J gene. CDR1 and CDR2 from the germline V gene are GTSNPN and SVGIG (reference sequence). The length of the CDR3 is 12 residues. V dropped 1 base and J dropped 6; count of bases not matched to a gene: 2.